This T cell receptor beta chain was identified in a study of blood T cell repertoires in COVID-19. Repertoires were generated with immunoSEQ multiplex PCR, while TCRdb's copy carries only in-frame clones and drops some. Counted here are 31,000 or so clones, roughly 90% occurring once; the ten biggest clones make up about 1.6%. CDR1 and CDR2 (germline): SGHDT, YYEEEE. Trimming cost V 2 bases and J 5 bases; bases outside gene matches: 0. CDR3 size: 14 residues. The receptor was derived from a man aged 55-75 years with active COVID-19. This chain links TRBV5-6 with TRBJ2-3; 12 nucleotides agree with TRBD2. Sequencing input: peripheral blood. CDR3 DNA: TGTGCCAGCAGCTTACTAGCGGGAGGAGATACGCAGTATTTT. Translation: CASSLLAGGDTQYF.